The text below deals with one T cell receptor (beta chain). The source of the sample is a study of blood T cell repertoires in COVID-19. At the level of the study: The origin of the acute and convalescent COVID-19 samples was the United States, Italy and Spain. PBMCs, B-cell-depleted T cells, or T cells provided the cDNA or gDNA that made up the material.

The CDR3 has 17 amino acids. Germline assignment: CDR1 MNHEY and CDR2 SVGEGT. The trim removed 5 bases at V and 0 bases at J, leaving 11 bases unmatched. Some clones are missing from TCRdb's copy, which holds only in-frame ones; the method was immunoSEQ multiplex PCR. The profile shows just over 150,000 clones, 80% of them singletons. What was sequenced was peripheral blood. The TCR sequence derives from a man in his fifties or sixties with acute or convalescent COVID-19. The genes are TRBV6-2 or TRBV6-3 and TRBJ2-3, with TRBD2 matching over 7 bases. CDR3 protein: CASSEGAGLTSTDTQYF. In DNA form, the CDR3 reads TGTGCCAGCAGTGAGGGAGCGGGGCTCACTAGCACAGATACGCAGTATTTT.